This T cell receptor beta chain was captured in a study of early T cells in non-severe SARS-CoV-2 infection. This clonotype was counted a few times. Its antigen is undetermined. Study results and caveats: Sequences matched to VDJdb favored anti-spike CD8 responses, while private and CD4 specificities were missed.

The ends were cut back, 0 bases at V and 3 bases at J, with 8 bases in the middle. The germline V gene has CDR1 MNHEY and CDR2 SVGAGI. The CDR3 runs 14 residues. Individual cDNA molecules received unique molecular identifiers during library preparation. MiXCR, applied by TCRdb to the 5' RACE reads, yields one record per CDR3 protein. The repertoire holds roughly 47,000 distinct CDR3 sequences, less than 30% seen once, with around 5% in the top ten. This rearrangement joins TRBV6-5 to TRBJ1-1; D may be TRBD1 (5 bases). The sequencing used whole blood, collected at baseline. The sequence was obtained from an adult who was a healthcare worker with PCR-confirmed SARS-CoV-2 infection or an uninfected control (not recorded which). In DNA form, the CDR3 reads TGTGCCAGCAGTTACTCGAGGGGAGACACTGAAGCTTTCTTT. It translates to CASSYSRGDTEAFF.